This T cell receptor (beta chain) emerged from a study of cytomegalovirus exposure and HLA in healthy donors. Study-wide results and limits: It was shown in a later analysis that HLA-associated TCR beta chains were more clonally expanded than other, equally common chains. Available immune exposure information covered CMV serostatus only. Exclusion applied to some V segments, including TRBV6-2 and TRBV6-3, as they were indistinguishable.

The V gene's germline CDR1 is LGHNA and CDR2 YSLEER. CDR3 length: 14 residues. V was cut by 4 bases and J by 2 bases, with 11 bases left in between. Concerning this clone: What it recognizes is unknown. The same CDR3 is also encoded by other DNA sequences in this sample.

Both 60 Vbeta primers and 13 Jbeta primers went into the PCR. In the original workflow: In a later analysis, about 11 million of approximately 81 million unique beta chains occurred in at least two donors. Generated by immunoSEQ multiplex PCR, the TCRdb table keeps only in-frame clones and is missing some. For V, J and clone size, that table is used; D and trimming come from the DNA. This sample has roughly 200,000 clones, with about 80% found just once. This chain uses TRBV4-3 with TRBJ1-2, with D possibly being TRBD1 (5 bases). Material: PBMCs. The TCR originated in a woman younger than 45 in good health and CMV-seropositive. The CDR3: CASSPGQLNYGYTF. CDR3 coding DNA: TGCGCCAGCAGCCCAGGGCAGCTGAACTATGGCTACACCTTC.